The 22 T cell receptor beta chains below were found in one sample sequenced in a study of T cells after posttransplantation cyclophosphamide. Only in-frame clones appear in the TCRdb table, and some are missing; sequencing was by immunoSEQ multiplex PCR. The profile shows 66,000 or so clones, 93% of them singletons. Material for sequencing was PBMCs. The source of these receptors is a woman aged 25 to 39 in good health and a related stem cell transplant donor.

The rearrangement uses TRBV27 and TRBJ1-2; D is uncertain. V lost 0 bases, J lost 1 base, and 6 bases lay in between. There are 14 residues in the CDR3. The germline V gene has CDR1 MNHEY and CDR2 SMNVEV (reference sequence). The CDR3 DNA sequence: TGTGCCAGCAGTTTATCGTTCGGTAACTATGGCTACACCTTC. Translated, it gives CASSLSFGNYGYTF.

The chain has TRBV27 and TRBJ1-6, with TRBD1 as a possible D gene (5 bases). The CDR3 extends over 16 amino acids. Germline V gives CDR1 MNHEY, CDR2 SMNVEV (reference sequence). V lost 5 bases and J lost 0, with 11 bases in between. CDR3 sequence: CASSPKGSSYNSPLHF. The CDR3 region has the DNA TGTGCCAGCAGTCCTAAGGGGAGCTCCTATAATTCACCCCTCCACTTT.

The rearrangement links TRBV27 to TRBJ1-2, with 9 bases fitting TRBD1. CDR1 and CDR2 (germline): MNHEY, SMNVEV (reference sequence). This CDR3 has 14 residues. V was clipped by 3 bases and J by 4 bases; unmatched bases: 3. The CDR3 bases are TGTGCCAGCAGTTTCTCGGGACAGGGCTATGGCTACACCTTC. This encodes CASSFSGQGYGYTF.

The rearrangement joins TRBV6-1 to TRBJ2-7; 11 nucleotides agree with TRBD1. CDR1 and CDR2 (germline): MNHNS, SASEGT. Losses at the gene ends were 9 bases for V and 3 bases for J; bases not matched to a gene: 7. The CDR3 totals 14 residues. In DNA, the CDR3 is TGTGCCAGTTCCGGGACAGGGGGATTCTACGAGCAGTACTTC. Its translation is CASSGTGGFYEQYF.

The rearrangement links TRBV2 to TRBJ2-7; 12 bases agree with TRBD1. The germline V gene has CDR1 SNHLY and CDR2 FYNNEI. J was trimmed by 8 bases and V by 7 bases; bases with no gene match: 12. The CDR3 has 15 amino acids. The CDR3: CASIVGTGGSLQQYF. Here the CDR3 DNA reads TGTGCCAGCATAGTCGGGACAGGGGGCTCCTTACAGCAGTACTTC. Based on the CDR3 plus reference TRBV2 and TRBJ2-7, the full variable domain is EPEVTQTPSHQVTQMGQEVILRCVPISNHLYFYWYRQILGQKVEFLVSFYNNEISEKSEIFDDQFSVERPDGSNFTLKIRSTKLEDSAMYFCASIVGTGGSLQQYFGPGTRLTVT.

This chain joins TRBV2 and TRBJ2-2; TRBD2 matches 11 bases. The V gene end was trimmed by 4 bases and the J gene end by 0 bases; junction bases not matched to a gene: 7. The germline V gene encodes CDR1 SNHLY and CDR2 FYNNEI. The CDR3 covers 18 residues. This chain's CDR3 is CASSGVSGGATNTGELFF. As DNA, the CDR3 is TGTGCCAGCAGTGGGGTTAGCGGGGGGGCGACGAACACCGGGGAGCTGTTTTTT.

DNA of the CDR3: TGTGCCAGCAGCTTGCAGGGGATCGACGAGCAGTACTTC. This translates into CASSLQGIDEQYF. The chain employs TRBV7-9 and TRBJ2-5; D possibly corresponds to TRBD1 (6 bases). The J call may not be correct, given that the DNA end is closer to TRBJ2-7. Germline V gives CDR1 SEHNR, CDR2 FQNEAQ (reference sequence). The length of the CDR3 is 13 residues.

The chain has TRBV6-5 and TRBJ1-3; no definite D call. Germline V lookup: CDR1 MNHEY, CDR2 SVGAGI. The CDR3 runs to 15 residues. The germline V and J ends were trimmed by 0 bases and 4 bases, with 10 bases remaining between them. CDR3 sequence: CASSYSRGEGNTIYF. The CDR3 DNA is TGTGCCAGCAGTTACTCCCGGGGAGAGGGAAACACCATATATTTT.

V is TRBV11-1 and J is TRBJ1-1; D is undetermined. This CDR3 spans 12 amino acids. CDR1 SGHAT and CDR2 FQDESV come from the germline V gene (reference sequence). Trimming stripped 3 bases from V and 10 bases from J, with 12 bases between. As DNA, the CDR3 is TGTGCCAGCAGCTTTTCCCCCGCGGGAGCTTTCTTT. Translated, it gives CASSFSPAGAFF.

The CDR3 sequence is CAISTTGGVTEAFF. The DNA of the CDR3 is TGTGCCATCAGTACGACAGGGGGGGTCACTGAAGCTTTCTTT. The rearrangement links TRBV10-3 to TRBJ1-1, with 9 bases that match TRBD1. Germline CDR1 and CDR2: ENHRY and SYGVKD. The CDR3 is 14 amino acids. V lost 5 bases to trimming and J lost 4 bases; unmatched junction nucleotides: 5.

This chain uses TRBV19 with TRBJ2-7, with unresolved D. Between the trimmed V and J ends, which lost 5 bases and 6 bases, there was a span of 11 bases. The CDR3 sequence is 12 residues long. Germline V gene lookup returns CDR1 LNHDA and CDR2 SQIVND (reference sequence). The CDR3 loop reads CASSVQYGEQYF. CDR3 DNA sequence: TGTGCCAGTAGTGTACAATATGGCGAGCAGTACTTC.

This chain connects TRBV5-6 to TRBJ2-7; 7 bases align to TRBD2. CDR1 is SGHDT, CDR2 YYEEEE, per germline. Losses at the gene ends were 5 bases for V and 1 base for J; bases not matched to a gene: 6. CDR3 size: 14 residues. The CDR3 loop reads CASSHSGGSYEQYF. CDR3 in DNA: TGTGCCAGCAGTCATTCGGGGGGTTCCTACGAGCAGTACTTC.

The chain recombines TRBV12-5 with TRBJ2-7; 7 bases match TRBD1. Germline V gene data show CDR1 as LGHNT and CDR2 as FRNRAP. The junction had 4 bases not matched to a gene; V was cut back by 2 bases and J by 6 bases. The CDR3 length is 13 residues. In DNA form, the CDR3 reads TGTGCTAGTGGTTTGAGAGGGGGCCTCGAGCAGTACTTC. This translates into CASGLRGGLEQYF.

CDR3 bases: TGTGCCAGCAGCTTTAGCGGGGGCACAGATACGCAGTATTTT. Its protein is CASSFSGGTDTQYF. The chain uses TRBV7-3 and TRBJ2-3; 8 nucleotides agree with TRBD2. The ends lost 3 bases at V and 1 base at J; junction bases unmatched: 0. Germline V gene data show CDR1 as SGHTA and CDR2 as FQGTGA. The length of the CDR3 is 14 residues.

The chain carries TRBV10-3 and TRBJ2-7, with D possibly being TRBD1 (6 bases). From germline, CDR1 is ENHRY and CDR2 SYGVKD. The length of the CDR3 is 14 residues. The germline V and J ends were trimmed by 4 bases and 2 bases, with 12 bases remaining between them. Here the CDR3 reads CAISAAQGTYEQYF. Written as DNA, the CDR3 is TGTGCCATCAGTGCCGCACAGGGCACCTACGAGCAGTACTTC.

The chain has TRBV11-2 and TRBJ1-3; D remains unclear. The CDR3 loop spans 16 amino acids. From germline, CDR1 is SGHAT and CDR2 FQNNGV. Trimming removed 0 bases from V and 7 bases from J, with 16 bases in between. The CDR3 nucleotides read TGTGCCAGCAGCTTAGATCTGTCGGTTCAATGGAACACCATATATTTT. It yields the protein CASSLDLSVQWNTIYF.

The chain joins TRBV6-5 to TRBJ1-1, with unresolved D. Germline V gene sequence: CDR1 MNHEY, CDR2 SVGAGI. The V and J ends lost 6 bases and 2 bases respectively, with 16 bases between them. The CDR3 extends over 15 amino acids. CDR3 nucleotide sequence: TGTGCCAGCAGCCCAATGGGGATCGGTAACACTGAAGCTTTCTTT. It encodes CASSPMGIGNTEAFF.

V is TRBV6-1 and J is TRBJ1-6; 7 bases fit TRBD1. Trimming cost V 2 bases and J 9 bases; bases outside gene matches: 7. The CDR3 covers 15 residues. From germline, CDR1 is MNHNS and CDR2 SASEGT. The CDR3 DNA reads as TGTGCCAGCAGTGAACTTCAGACAGGGTTTTCACCCCTCCACTTT. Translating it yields CASSELQTGFSPLHF.

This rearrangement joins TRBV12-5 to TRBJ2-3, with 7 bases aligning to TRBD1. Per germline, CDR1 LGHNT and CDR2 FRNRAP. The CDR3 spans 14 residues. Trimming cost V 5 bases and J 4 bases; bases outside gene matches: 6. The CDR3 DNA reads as TGTGCTAGTGGTCCATCAACAGGGGCAGATACGCAGTATTTT. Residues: CASGPSTGADTQYF. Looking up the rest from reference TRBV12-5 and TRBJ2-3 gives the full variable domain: DARVTQTPRHKVTEMGQEVTMRCQPILGHNTVFWYRQTMMQGLELLAYFRNRAPLDDSGMPKDRFSAEMPDATLATLKIQPSEPRDSAVYFCASGPSTGADTQYFGPGTRLTVL.

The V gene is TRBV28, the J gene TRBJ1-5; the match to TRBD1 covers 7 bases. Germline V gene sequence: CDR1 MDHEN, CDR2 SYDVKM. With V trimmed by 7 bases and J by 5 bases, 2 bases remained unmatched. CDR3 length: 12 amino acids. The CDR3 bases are TGTGCCAGCACACAGGGGTATCAGCCCCAGCATTTT. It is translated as CASTQGYQPQHF.

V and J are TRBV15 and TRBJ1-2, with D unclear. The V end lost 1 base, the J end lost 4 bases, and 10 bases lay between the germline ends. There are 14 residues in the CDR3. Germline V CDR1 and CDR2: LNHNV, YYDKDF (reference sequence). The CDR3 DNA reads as TGTGCCACCAGCAGAGGATCGGTGACCTATGGCTACACCTTC. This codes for CATSRGSVTYGYTF.

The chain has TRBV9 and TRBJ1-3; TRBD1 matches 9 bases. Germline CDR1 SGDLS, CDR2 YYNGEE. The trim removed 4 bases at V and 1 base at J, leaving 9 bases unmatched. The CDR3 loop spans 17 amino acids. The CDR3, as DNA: TGTGCCAGCAGCTCTGGACAGGGGTCTTTTTCTGGAAACACCATATATTTT. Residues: CASSSGQGSFSGNTIYF.